The T cell receptor (beta chain) under discussion was sequenced for a study of early T cells in non-severe SARS-CoV-2 infection. Turning to the study itself: RNA in bulk from unsorted whole blood was sequenced, and chains were unpaired.

Study results and caveats: Anti-spike CD8 specificities were favored by VDJdb matching, whose results missed private and CD4 specificities.

V was pared by 5 bases and J by 0 bases, with 3 bases of the junction left unmatched. CDR3 size: 15 residues. The germline V gene has CDR1 MNHNY and CDR2 SVGAGI (reference sequence). As concerns this clonotype: The antigen is undetermined.

Attachment of unique molecular identifiers to individual cDNA molecules was performed. TCRdb reanalysed the 5' RACE reads using MiXCR and keeps one entry per CDR3 protein. This sample yields fewer than 80,000 distinct CDR3 sequences, of which roughly 9% are seen a single time; 13% belongs to the top ten. The TCR sequence derives from an adult who was a healthcare worker with PCR-confirmed SARS-CoV-2 infection or an uninfected control (not recorded which). The starting material was whole blood, obtained at baseline. This chain links TRBV6-6 with TRBJ1-5; TRBD1 matches at 8 bases. Here the CDR3 DNA reads TGTGCCAGCAGTCAGGGACAGGTTAGCAATCAGCCCCAGCATTTT. It yields the protein CASSQGQVSNQPQHF.